The 21 T cell receptor beta chains listed next were all sequenced from one sample in a study of T cell responses to AZD1222 COVID-19 vaccine. Clones were sequenced by immunoSEQ multiplex PCR, and TCRdb holds only the in-frame ones, with some missing. The sample has 25,000 to 30,000 clones, around 92% seen once; the top ten hold about 8.1%. Sequencing used peripheral blood, obtained 28 days after the second AZD1222 dose. The receptors stem from an adult who received the AZD1222 COVID-19 vaccine.

This clone was picked up a small number of times. The CDR3 DNA sequence: TGTGCCAGCAGACCTGCCGTGGGACTAGCGGGAGGGCGGCAGTTCTTC. Translation gives CASRPAVGLAGGRQFF. The rearrangement links TRBV7-3 to TRBJ2-1; 16 bases agree with TRBD2. V was pared by 6 bases and J by 12 bases, with 11 bases of the junction left unmatched. Germline V CDR1 and CDR2: SGHTA, FQGTGA. This CDR3 has 16 amino acids.

V is TRBV9 and J is TRBJ2-1; 16 bases line up with TRBD2. Germline V gene data show CDR1 as SGDLS and CDR2 as YYNGEE. This CDR3 has 16 residues. The V and J ends lost 3 bases and 9 bases, in that order; junction bases with no gene match: 6. The DNA for the CDR3 is TGTGCCAGCAGCGCCCCGGGGACTAGCGGGAGGGTTGAGCAGTTCTTC. This encodes CASSAPGTSGRVEQFF.

This clone was detected once. The chain has TRBV6-6 and TRBJ2-7; either TRBD1 or TRBD2 may supply D (5 bases each). Germline CDR1 is MNHNY and CDR2 is SVGAGI (reference sequence). This CDR3 comprises 14 residues. V lost 7 bases and J 4 bases, leaving 17 bases between the germline ends. This CDR3 reads CASKHLRDDYEQYF. The CDR3 nucleotides are TGTGCCAGCAAACACTTACGGGACGATTACGAGCAGTACTTC.

This chain connects TRBV7-8 to TRBJ2-6, with D unresolved. CDR1 is SGHVS, CDR2 FQNEAQ, per germline. There are 13 residues in the CDR3. V lost 5 bases and J 11 bases, leaving 13 bases between the germline ends. The CDR3 nucleotides read TGTGCCAGCAGCCGCAGCTGGGCGGACGTCCTGACTTTC. This encodes CASSRSWADVLTF.

V and J are TRBV12-3 or TRBV12-4 and TRBJ2-2; weak D call: TRBD1 (6 bases). This CDR3 has 13 residues. V was shortened by 5 bases and J by 4 bases, with 8 bases between the two germline ends. The CDR3 region has the DNA TGTGCCAGCAGTCCCAGGGGCACCGGGGAGCTGTTTTTT. Amino acid sequence: CASSPRGTGELFF.

The rearrangement uses TRBV5-4 and TRBJ2-2, with D possibly TRBD2 on 6 matching bases. Between the trimmed V and J ends, which lost 0 bases and 6 bases, there was a span of 12 bases. CDR1 SGHNT and CDR2 YYREEE come from the germline V gene (reference sequence). The length of the CDR3 is 15 residues. Here the CDR3 DNA reads TGTGCCAGCAGCTTGGTACTAGCCGGGGCCGGGGAGCTGTTTTTT. It is translated as CASSLVLAGAGELFF.

This clone was recorded a few times. The V call is TRBV29-1, the J call TRBJ1-2; D possibly corresponds to TRBD1 (5 bases). Germline V CDR1 and CDR2: SQVTM, ANQGSEA. V gave up 6 bases and J gave up 6 bases, with 11 bases separating them. This CDR3 has 11 amino acids. The CDR3: CSVGLTDGYTF. The CDR3 DNA follows: TGCAGCGTGGGACTTACGGATGGCTACACCTTC. Together with reference TRBV29-1 and TRBJ1-2, the CDR3 gives the full variable domain: SAVISQKPSRDICQRGTSLTIQCQVDSQVTMMFWYRQQPGQSLTLIATANQGSEATYESGFVIDKFPISRPNLTFSTLTVSNMSPEDSSIYLCSVGLTDGYTFGSGTRLTVV.

This chain connects TRBV10-3 to TRBJ2-1; D gene unclear. V lost 7 bases to trimming and J lost 0 bases, with 13 bases between them. The CDR3 contains 15 residues. Per germline, CDR1 ENHRY and CDR2 SYGVKD. DNA of the CDR3: TGTGCCATCACCTTAGACGAAAGCTCCTACAATGAGCAGTTCTTC. This encodes CAITLDESSYNEQFF.

The chain is built from TRBV6-5 and TRBJ1-6; D may be TRBD1 (5 bases). The V gene lost 2 bases and the J gene lost 9 bases, with 11 bases spanning the gap. CDR3 length: 14 residues. The germline V gene has CDR1 MNHEY and CDR2 SVGAGI. The CDR3 sequence is CASSYEGPLSPLHF. CDR3 coding DNA: TGTGCCAGCAGTTACGAGGGGCCGCTTTCACCCCTCCACTTT.

The gene calls are TRBV9 and TRBJ1-2; tentative D call: TRBD1 (6 bases). V was shortened by 4 bases and J by 4 bases, with 11 bases between the two germline ends. Germline assignment: CDR1 SGDLS and CDR2 YYNGEE. The CDR3 consists of 13 residues. The CDR3: CASSSKQGYGYTF. In nucleotides, the CDR3 is TGTGCCAGCAGCTCCAAACAGGGCTATGGCTACACCTTC.

J is TRBJ2-5 and V is TRBV4-3; no definite D call. The V end was cut by 1 base, the J end by 5 bases, with 8 bases between. Germline loops: CDR1 LGHNA, CDR2 YSLEER. The CDR3 loop spans 13 amino acids. The CDR3 DNA sequence: TGCGCCAGCAGCCAAGGCTGGGGTGAGACCCAGTACTTC. Residues: CASSQGWGETQYF.

This clone has just one count. The rearrangement uses TRBV2 and TRBJ2-6; perhaps TRBD2 as D (5 bases). The CDR3 extends over 18 amino acids. CDR1 is SNHLY, CDR2 FYNNEI, per germline. Trimming shortened V by 5 bases and J by 0 bases, and 17 bases separated the two germline ends. CDR3: CASSSMGGGPSGANVLTF. CDR3 bases: TGTGCCAGCAGTTCGATGGGCGGAGGACCCTCTGGGGCCAACGTCCTGACTTTC.

The rearrangement uses TRBV6-5 and TRBJ2-7, with 7 bases identical to TRBD1. The germline gives CDR1 MNHEY, CDR2 SVGAGI. This CDR3 is built from 15 residues. The V and J ends lost 0 bases and 6 bases, in that order; junction bases with no gene match: 8. Here the CDR3 reads CASSYSITGESEQYF. The CDR3 DNA reads TGTGCCAGCAGTTACTCGATTACAGGGGAAAGCGAGCAGTACTTC.

This chain links TRBV2 with TRBJ1-2, with D unresolved. The V gene's germline CDR1 is SNHLY and CDR2 FYNNEI. The CDR3 has 15 amino acids. Trimming pared 5 bases from V and 6 bases from J, leaving 19 bases between. The CDR3 nucleotides are TGTGCCAGCAGTTTAGTAGGGCGCGGGTTTGATGGCTACACCTTC. This codes for CASSLVGRGFDGYTF.

The chain employs TRBV6-5 and TRBJ1-5, with D tentatively TRBD1 (5 bases). CDR1 MNHEY and CDR2 SVGAGI come from the germline V gene. The CDR3 covers 15 residues. Trimming removed 0 bases from V and 3 bases from J, with 9 bases in between. Written as DNA, the CDR3 is TGTGCCAGCAGTTACTCCGCAGGGTACAATCAGCCCCAGCATTTT. Encoded protein: CASSYSAGYNQPQHF.

The gene calls are TRBV28 and TRBJ1-5, with D possibly matching TRBD1 (5 bases). V dropped 8 bases and J dropped 4 bases, with 15 bases sitting between them. Germline loops: CDR1 MDHEN, CDR2 SYDVKM. This CDR3 has 14 residues. DNA of the CDR3: TGTGCCAGCTTCGCCGGGGGGTGGAATCAGCCCCAGCATTTT. It codes for CASFAGGWNQPQHF. Supplemented by reference TRBV28 and TRBJ1-5, the full variable domain reads DVKVTQSSRYLVKRTGEKVFLECVQDMDHENMFWYRQDPGLGLRLIYFSYDVKMKEKGDIPEGYSVSREKKERFSLILESASTNQTSMYLCASFAGGWNQPQHFGDGTRLSIL.

The chain has TRBV19 and TRBJ2-1, with D possibly matching TRBD1 (7 bases). The CDR3 contains 15 residues. The germline gives CDR1 LNHDA, CDR2 SQIVND (reference sequence). V gave up 8 bases and J gave up 2 bases, with 16 bases separating them. The CDR3 DNA is TGTGCCAGTCGCAGGGGGGTCGACCCCTACAATGAGCAGTTCTTC. This encodes CASRRGVDPYNEQFF.

The chain combines TRBV28 with TRBJ1-2; unclear D gene. Germline-derived CDR1 and CDR2 are MDHEN and SYDVKM. V was clipped by 5 bases and J by 5 bases, with 9 bases between them. This CDR3 is built from 12 residues. CDR3 coding DNA: TGTGCCAGCAGTCCCCCTATATATGGCTACACCTTC. It specifies CASSPPIYGYTF.

The chain couples TRBV4-2 to TRBJ2-7, with 9 bases lining up with TRBD2. The J segment lost 6 bases and the V segment lost 3 bases, leaving 15 bases of the junction unmatched. The V gene's germline CDR1 is LGHNA and CDR2 YNFKEQ. The CDR3 is made up of 17 amino acids. Here the CDR3 DNA reads TGTGCCAGCAGCCACCCAGGTTGGGCGGGAGGGCCCGTCGAGCAGTACTTC. It translates to CASSHPGWAGGPVEQYF.

This clone came up a few times. V and J are TRBV5-1 and TRBJ2-2, with TRBD1 matching 10 bases. The CDR3 has 15 residues. CDR1 and CDR2 (germline): SGHRS, YFSETQ. Unmatched junction bases numbered 4, after V lost 2 bases and J lost 6 bases. DNA of the CDR3: TGCGCCAGCAGCTTCCTGACAGGGGGCCCCGGGGAGCTGTTTTTT. Translation: CASSFLTGGPGELFF.

This chain joins TRBV7-3 and TRBJ1-6; 9 bases line up with TRBD1. This CDR3 comprises 15 residues. From germline, CDR1 is SGHTA and CDR2 FQGTGA. The V and J ends lost 2 bases and 8 bases, in that order; junction bases with no gene match: 4. The chain's CDR3 is CASSLGGQGHSPLHF. The CDR3 nucleotides are TGTGCCAGCAGCTTAGGGGGACAGGGCCATTCACCCCTCCACTTT.